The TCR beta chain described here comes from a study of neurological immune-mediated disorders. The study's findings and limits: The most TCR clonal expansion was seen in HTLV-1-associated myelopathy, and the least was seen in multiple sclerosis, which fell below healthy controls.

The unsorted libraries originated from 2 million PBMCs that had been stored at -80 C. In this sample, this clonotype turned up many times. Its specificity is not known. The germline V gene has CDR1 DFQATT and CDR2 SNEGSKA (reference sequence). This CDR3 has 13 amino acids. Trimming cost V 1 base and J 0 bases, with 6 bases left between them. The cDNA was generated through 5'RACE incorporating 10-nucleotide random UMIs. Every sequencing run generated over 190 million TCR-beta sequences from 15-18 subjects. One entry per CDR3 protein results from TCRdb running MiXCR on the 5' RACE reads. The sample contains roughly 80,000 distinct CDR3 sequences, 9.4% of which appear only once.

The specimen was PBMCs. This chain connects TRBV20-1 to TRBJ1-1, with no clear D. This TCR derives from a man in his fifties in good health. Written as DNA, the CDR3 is TGCAGTGCTAGAGGTTTCTTGAACACTGAAGCTTTCTTT. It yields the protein CSARGFLNTEAFF.